This T cell receptor beta chain was captured by sequencing in a study of CD8+ T cells in alopecia areata. Treatment described: oral pan-JAK inhibitor, 5-10 mg twice daily. Sorting separated CD4+ and CD8+ T cells out of PBMCs. Study findings and constraints: In blood and scalp, many expanded lesional clones persisted during tofacitinib.

Details on this clone: Its cognate antigen is unknown.

RNA extraction was followed by reverse transcription into cDNA, which acted as the sequencing template. Assay used: immunoSEQ multiplex PCR; TCRdb lists only in-frame clones, some missing. The sample records around 110,000 clones, around 50% being singletons. V dropped 4 bases and J dropped 3; count of bases not matched to a gene: 4. Germline CDR1 SGHAT, CDR2 FQNNGV. CDR3 size: 14 residues. The TCR was taken from a human donor with alopecia areata. Sample: CD8+ T cells sorted from blood, taken at week 24, from a patient treated with tofacitinib. The chain links TRBV11-2 to TRBJ1-2, with TRBD1 matching 8 bases. The CDR3 sequence is CASSSQGGHYGYTF. Written as DNA, the CDR3 is TGTGCCAGCAGCTCACAGGGGGGTCACTATGGCTACACCTTC.